What follows describes a single T cell receptor beta chain. The antigen this receptor binds is unknown. Base-call qualities are not available, and no considerably larger clone is one nucleotide away. The data derive from a study of response to subunit inactivated influenza vaccine (dated by TCRdb to 2016 to 2019). About the study as a whole: To follow how T cells responded to a trivalent subunit inactivated influenza vaccine, the researchers relied on deep quantitative profiling of the T cell receptor repertoire.

Study-wide findings and limitations: According to the authors, only a limited number of new T cells may be recruited by each seasonal influenza vaccination.

The protocol used for the library was RT-PCR. Sequencing used an Illumina HiSeq 2500. The raw public data were reprocessed by TCRdb itself: fastp quality trimming at Q25, MiXCR clonotype calling, in-frame beta chains only. Under each unique CDR3 protein, matching rows form one entry showing the most common genes and DNA. This sample comprises roughly 650,000 distinct CDR3 sequences, 15% to 18% of them detected only once. About 9.9% of the sample belongs to the ten largest clones. Clipping removes 6 bases from V and 4 bases from J, with 2 as the unmatched junction base count. Measured from the cysteine to the phenylalanine, the CDR3 is 13 residues long. This entry keeps only the CDR3 DNA: 39 bases, framed from base 1. Reading the germline V gene gives CDR1 SNHLY and CDR2 FYNNEI.

The chain uses TRBV2 and TRBJ2-5; 10 middle bases align to TRBD1. Sample: PBMCs from blood, taken about 13 days after vaccination. The origin of this receptor is a man between 50 and 59 years old who received an inactivated influenza vaccine. Donor details come from another sample of the same person, matched by shared clones. This receptor carries the CDR3 CASRWTGGETQYF. The nucleotide sequence reads as follows: TGTGCCAGCAGGTGGACAGGGGGAGAGACCCAGTACTTC.